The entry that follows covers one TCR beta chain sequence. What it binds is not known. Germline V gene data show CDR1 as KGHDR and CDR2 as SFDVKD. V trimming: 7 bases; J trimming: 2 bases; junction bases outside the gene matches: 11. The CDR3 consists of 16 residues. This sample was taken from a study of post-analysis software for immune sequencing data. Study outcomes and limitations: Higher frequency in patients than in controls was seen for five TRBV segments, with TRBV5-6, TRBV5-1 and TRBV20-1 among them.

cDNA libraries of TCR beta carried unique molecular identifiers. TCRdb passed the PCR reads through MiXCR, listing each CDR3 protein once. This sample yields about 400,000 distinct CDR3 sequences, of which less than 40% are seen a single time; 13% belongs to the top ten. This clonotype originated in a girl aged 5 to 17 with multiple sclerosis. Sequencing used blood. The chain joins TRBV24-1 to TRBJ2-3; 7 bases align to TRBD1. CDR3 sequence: CATSRGSVLNTDTQYF. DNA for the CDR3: TGTGCCACCAGCAGGGGGTCCGTCCTAAACACAGATACGCAGTATTTT.